The entry below describes one T cell receptor (beta chain). No antigen is known for it. Nothing much larger sits one base from this clone, and base qualities are not available. The CDR3, cysteine through phenylalanine, is 17 amino acids long. Solely the CDR3 DNA is kept, with 51 bases framed from the first base. V is clipped by 7 bases and J by 2 bases, and the sequence between their germline boundaries is 22 bases long. According to the germline V gene, CDR1 reads MDHEN and CDR2 reads SYDVKM. The sample belongs to a study of CD8+CD57+ T cells in acquired aplastic anemia (dated by TCRdb to about 2018). Context from the whole study: A mean of about 3.2 ug of DNA, ranging from 0.2 to 27.4 ug, was extracted from sorted CD4+ and CD8+ cells. CD8+CD57+ expansion was defined as frequency above the mean frequency observed in healthy subjects.

Genomic DNA was used as template for profiling of TCR beta VDJ combinations and CDR3 sequences. An Illumina HiSeq 2000 was the platform used for TCR repertoire sequencing. As for the authors' bioinformatics: TRBV/TRBJ rearrangement plots, CDR3 size and DJ length profiles, and Simpson's diversity index were used to assess repertoires. Whichever DNA sequence was most abundant in the deep sequencing data was defined as the immunodominant clone. CDR3 amino acid sequences were checked for sharing across subjects and were also compared against the VDJdb database and published repertoires. TCRdb cleaned the public reads at Q25 with fastp, built clones with MiXCR and kept in-frame beta chains. CDR3 protein sequences are deduplicated, and each keeps its most common genes and DNA. In this record, the V and J calls reflect TCRdb's handling and not the investigators' own analysis. This sample comprises a few hundred thousand distinct CDR3 sequences, around 33% of them detected only once. The ten largest clonotypes hold under 0.95% of the sample.

Expansion of CD8+CD57+ cells had been shown by flow cytometry in the patients chosen for sequencing. Every patient had severe acquired aplastic anemia, diagnosed using the International Study of Aplastic Anemia and Agranulocytosis and Camitta criteria. No patient had received any therapy when blood was sampled. The study deep-sequenced TCR repertoires of sorted CD4+ and CD8+ blood T cells from severe aplastic anemia patients and healthy subjects. Patients were enrolled under clinicaltrials.gov protocols 00001620, 01623167, 00001397, 00071045, 00081523 and 00961064 in the USA. Ficoll-Paque density gradient centrifugation was used to isolate peripheral blood mononuclear cells. Before DNA extraction, CD4+ and CD8+ T cells were sorted with FACS or magnetic beads. Beyond this particular receptor, the publication reports: Although some 28 CD8+ CDR3 sequences were shared by patients and controls, these sequences appeared highly expressed in patients and within the immunodominant clones of patients. Patients and healthy controls showed no significant difference in CD8+ Simpson's diversity (P=0.060).

Sequenced material: sorted CD4+, CD8+, or CD8+CD57+ T cells (not recorded which) from PBMCs. The receptor was derived from a human donor with aplastic anemia. This sequence uses TRBV28 and TRBJ2-3; 7 matching bases give a weak D call of TRBD2. The CDR3 reads as follows: CASKPRGGGPHTDTQYF. The DNA reads TGTGCCAGCAAACCAAGGGGGGGGGGCCCCCACACAGATACGCAGTATTTT.